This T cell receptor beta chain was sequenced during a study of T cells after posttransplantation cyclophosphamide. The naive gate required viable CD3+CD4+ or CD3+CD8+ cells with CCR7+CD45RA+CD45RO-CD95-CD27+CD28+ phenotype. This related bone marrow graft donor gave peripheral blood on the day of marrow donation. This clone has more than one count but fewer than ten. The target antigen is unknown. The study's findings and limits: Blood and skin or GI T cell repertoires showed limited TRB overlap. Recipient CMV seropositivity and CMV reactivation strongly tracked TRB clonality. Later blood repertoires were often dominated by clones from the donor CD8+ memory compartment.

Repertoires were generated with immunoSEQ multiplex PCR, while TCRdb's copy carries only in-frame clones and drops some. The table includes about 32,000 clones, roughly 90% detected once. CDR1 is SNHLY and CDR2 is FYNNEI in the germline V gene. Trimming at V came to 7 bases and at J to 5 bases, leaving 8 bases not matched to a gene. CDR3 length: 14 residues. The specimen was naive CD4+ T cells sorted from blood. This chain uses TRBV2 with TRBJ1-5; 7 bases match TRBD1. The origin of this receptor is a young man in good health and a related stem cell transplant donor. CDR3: CASTRQGGDQPQHF. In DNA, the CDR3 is TGTGCCAGCACCCGACAGGGAGGTGATCAGCCCCAGCATTTT.